The source of this TCR beta chain is a study of Ad26.COV2.S vaccination and SARS-CoV-2 variants (dated by TCRdb to about 2021). As for the study more broadly: Vaccine-arm donors were drawn from COV1001, a multicentre, randomized, double-blind, placebo-controlled phase I-IIa trial of Ad26.COV2.S in healthy adults. Trial participants were randomized into five groups of five: low-dose or high-dose Ad26.COV2.S given once or twice, or placebo on both occasions. Ad26.COV2.S was administered intramuscularly at a dose of 5x10^10 or 1x10^11 viral particles, either as one shot or as two shots given 56 days apart. Investigators did not know the trial group allocation while performing experiments and assessing outcomes. TCRbeta repertoire sequencing served as the tool for gauging how specific and how broad the SARS-CoV-2-reactive T cell receptors were following Ad26.COV2.S vaccination. The TCR-sequenced set comprised around 32 samples: 19 Ad26.COV2.S vaccine recipients, 5 placebo recipients and 8 SARS-CoV-2 convalescent individuals. Overall results and qualifications from the work: Compared with placebo recipients, Ad26.COV2.S recipients showed higher spike-specific TCR breadth (P = 0.0014). Vaccine and placebo recipients had comparable non-spike TCR breadth, which fits with the vaccine containing only spike. The authors noted that the TCR breadth and depth analyses may have underestimated total T cell responses. Comparing responses between vaccine doses or regimens was not something the study was powered to do. After vaccination, substantial breadth of spike-specific CD8+ and CD4+ T cell responses was reported.

The germline V gene (reference sequence) provides CDR1 MNHNY and CDR2 SVGAGI. At the junction V is shortened by 4 bases and J by 6 bases; bases outside the gene matches: 4. The CDR3 sequence holds 14 residues, the cysteine and phenylalanine included. The kept DNA is CDR3 alone, 42 bases in frame from the first base. TCRbeta CDR3 regions were sequenced with the immunoSEQ Assay. After extraction, genomic DNA underwent amplification by bias-controlled multiplex PCR, followed by high-throughput sequencing. Per the source publication's procedure: To quantify the absolute abundance of every unique TCRbeta CDR3 region, sequences were collapsed and filtered. T cell fraction was estimated by normalization of TCRbeta template counts to usable DNA, with usable DNA being measured through amplification of reference genes present in all nucleated cells. Repertoire TCRs were annotated as SARS-CoV-2-specific by exact matching of V gene, CDR3 amino acid sequence and J gene to a known reactive TCR set. The reference SARS-CoV-2 TCR set was derived from MIRA and filtered for enrichment in COVID-19-positive ImmuneCODE repertoires, a step that removed public or cross-reactive TCRs. Based on the MIRA antigens, annotated TCRs were further analysed at the level of specific ORF or position within ORF. Breadth was defined as annotated unique rearrangements over total unique productive rearrangements; depth was the summed frequency of those rearrangements. Two-sided Wilcoxon rank-sum tests were used to compare TCR breadth between groups. Drawn from immuneACCESS, this table holds only the in-frame rearrangements with V and J called that TCRdb kept. Clones are partly lost; checked studies trace under half to an unresolved V gene and leave the rest unexplained. V and J calls and clone size are those listed in that table; D and trimming were worked out from the DNA. Recorded for this sample are 300,000 to 500,000 clones; approximately 90% of them occurred a single time. Of the sample, 3% to 4.5% is held by the ten largest clones.

As concerns this clone: Its target antigen remains unknown. Base qualities are not provided; no much larger clone lies one nucleotide away.

The treatment or condition label, as the study defines it: 19 received Ad26.COV2.S at low or high dose, single or two shots; several received placebo; per-sample allocation not given. For vaccine and placebo recipients, the sequenced repertoires came from samples collected on day 63 after the first injection. In Cohort 1b, 20 to 25 adults aged 18-55 years were enrolled at a single site in Boston, USA, between 29 July and 7 August 2020. Ad26.COV2.S consisted of a replication-incompetent adenovirus type 26 vector by which a prefusion-stabilized SARS-CoV-2 spike protein from the original Wuhan strain was expressed.

This TCR came from a person aged 18 to 65 who received the Ad26.COV2.S COVID-19 vaccine or a placebo. Here the chain combines TRBV6-6 and TRBJ1-5, and TRBD1 aligns with 9 junction nucleotides. Here the sequenced sample was peripheral blood, taken in a trial of Ad26.COV2.S vaccine versus placebo. The DNA sequence is as follows: TGTGCCAGCAGTTCCGGGACAGGGACTCAGCCCCAGCATTTT. Its product reads: CASSSGTGTQPQHF.